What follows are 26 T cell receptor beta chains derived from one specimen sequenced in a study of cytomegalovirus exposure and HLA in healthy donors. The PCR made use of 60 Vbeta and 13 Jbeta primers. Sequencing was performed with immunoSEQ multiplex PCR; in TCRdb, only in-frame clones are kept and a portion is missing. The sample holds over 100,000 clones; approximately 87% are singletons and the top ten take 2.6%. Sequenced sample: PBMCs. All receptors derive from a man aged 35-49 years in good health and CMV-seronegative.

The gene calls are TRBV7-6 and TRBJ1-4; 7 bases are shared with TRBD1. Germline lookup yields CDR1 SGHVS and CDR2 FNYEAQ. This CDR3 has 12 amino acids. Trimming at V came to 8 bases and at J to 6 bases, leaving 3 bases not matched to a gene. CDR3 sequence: CASGDSYEKLFF. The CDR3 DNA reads TGTGCCAGCGGGGACAGTTATGAAAAACTGTTTTTT.

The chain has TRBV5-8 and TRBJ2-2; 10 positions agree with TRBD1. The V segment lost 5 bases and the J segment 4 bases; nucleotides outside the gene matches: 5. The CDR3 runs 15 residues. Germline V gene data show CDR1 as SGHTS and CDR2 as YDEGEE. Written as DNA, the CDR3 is TGTGCCAGCAGAAGACAGGGGGCGTTCACCGGGGAGCTGTTTTTT. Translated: CASRRQGAFTGELFF.

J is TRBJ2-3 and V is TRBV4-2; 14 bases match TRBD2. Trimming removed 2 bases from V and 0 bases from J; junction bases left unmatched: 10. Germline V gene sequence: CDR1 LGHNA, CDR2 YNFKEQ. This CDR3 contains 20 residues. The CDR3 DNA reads TGTGCCAGCAGCCAAATGACTAGCGGGGGGGAAGATGCTAGCACAGATACGCAGTATTTT. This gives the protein CASSQMTSGGEDASTDTQYF.

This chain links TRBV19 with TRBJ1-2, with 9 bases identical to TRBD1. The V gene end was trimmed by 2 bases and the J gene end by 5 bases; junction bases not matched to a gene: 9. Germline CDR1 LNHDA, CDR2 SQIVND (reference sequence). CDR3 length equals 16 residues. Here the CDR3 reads CASSILPGQGFYGYTF. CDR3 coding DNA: TGTGCCAGTAGTATACTTCCGGGACAGGGCTTTTATGGCTACACCTTC.

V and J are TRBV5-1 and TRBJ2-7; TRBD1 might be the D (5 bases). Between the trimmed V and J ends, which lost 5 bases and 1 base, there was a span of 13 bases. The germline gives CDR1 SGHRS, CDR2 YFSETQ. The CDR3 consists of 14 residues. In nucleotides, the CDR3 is TGCGCCAGCAGTCTCCAGGACACTTCCTACGAGCAGTACTTC. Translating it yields CASSLQDTSYEQYF.

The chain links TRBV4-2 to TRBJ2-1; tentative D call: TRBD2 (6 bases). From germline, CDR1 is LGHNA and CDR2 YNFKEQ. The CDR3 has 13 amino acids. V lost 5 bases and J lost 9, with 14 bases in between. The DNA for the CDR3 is TGTGCCAGCAGCAGGGACTCCACCGCTGAGCAGTTCTTC. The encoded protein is CASSRDSTAEQFF.

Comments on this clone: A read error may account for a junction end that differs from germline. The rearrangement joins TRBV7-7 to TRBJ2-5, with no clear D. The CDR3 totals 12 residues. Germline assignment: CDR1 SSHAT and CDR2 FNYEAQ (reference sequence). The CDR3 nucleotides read TGTGCTAGCAGCCCACTACGGGAGACCCAGTACTTC. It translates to CASSPLRETQYF.

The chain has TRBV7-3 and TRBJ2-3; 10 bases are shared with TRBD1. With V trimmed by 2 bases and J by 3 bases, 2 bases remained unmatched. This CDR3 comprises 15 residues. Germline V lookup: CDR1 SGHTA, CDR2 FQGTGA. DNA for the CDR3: TGTGCCAGCAGCTTAGGACAGGGGGGGACAGATACGCAGTATTTT. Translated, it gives CASSLGQGGTDTQYF.

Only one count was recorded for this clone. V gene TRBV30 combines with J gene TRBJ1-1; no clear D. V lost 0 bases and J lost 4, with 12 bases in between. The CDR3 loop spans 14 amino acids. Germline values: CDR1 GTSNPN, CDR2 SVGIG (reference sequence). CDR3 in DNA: TGTGCCTGGAGTGTCCAACTTCCGGTCACTGAAGCTTTCTTT. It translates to CAWSVQLPVTEAFF.

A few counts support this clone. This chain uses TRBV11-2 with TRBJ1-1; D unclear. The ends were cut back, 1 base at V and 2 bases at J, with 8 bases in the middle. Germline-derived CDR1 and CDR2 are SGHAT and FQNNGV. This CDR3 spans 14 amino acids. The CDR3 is CASSLVRDNTEAFF. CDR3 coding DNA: TGTGCCAGCAGCTTAGTTCGGGATAACACTGAAGCTTTCTTT. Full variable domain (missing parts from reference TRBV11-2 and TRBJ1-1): EAGVAQSPRYKIIEKRQSVAFWCNPISGHATLYWYQQILGQGPKLLIQFQNNGVVDDSQLPKDRFSAERLKGVDSTLKIQPAKLEDSAVYLCASSLVRDNTEAFFGQGTRLTVV.

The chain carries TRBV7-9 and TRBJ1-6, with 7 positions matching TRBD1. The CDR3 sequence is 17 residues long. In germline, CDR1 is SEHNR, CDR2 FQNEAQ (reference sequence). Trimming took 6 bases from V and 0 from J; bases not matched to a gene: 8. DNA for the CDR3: TGTGCCAGCAGACACGGGACAGCAAGCTCCTATAATTCACCCCTCCACTTT. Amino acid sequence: CASRHGTASSYNSPLHF.

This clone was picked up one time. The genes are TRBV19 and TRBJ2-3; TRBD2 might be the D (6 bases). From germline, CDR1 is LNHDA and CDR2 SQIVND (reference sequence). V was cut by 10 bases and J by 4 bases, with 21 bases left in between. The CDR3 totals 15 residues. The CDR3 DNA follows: TGTGCCACCCTAAGACGGGGGTTAAGGGCAGATACGCAGTATTTT. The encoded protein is CATLRRGLRADTQYF. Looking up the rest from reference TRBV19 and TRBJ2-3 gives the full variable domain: DGGITQSPKYLFRKEGQNVTLSCEQNLNHDAMYWYRQDPGQGLRLIYYSQIVNDFQKGDIAEGYSVSREKKESFPLTVTSAQKNPTAFYLCATLRRGLRADTQYFGPGTRLTVL.

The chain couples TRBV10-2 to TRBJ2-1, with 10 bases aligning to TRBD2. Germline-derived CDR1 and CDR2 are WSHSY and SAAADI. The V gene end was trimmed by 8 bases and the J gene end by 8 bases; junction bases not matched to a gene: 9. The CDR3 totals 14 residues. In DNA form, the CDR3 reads TGCGCCAGCCACGCCGCCACTAGCGGGGATGAGCAGTTCTTC. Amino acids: CASHAATSGDEQFF.

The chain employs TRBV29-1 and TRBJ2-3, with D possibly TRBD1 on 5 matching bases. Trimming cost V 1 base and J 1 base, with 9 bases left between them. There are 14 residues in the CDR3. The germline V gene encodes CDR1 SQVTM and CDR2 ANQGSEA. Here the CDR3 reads CSVEGRVGTDTQYF. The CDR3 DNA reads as TGCAGCGTTGAAGGCAGGGTGGGCACAGATACGCAGTATTTT.

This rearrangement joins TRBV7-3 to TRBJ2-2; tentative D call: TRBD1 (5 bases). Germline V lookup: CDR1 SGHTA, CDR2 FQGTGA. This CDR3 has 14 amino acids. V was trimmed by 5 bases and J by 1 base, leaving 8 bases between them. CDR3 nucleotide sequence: TGTGCCAGCAGCGAGCAGGGGAACACCGGGGAGCTGTTTTTT. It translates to CASSEQGNTGELFF.

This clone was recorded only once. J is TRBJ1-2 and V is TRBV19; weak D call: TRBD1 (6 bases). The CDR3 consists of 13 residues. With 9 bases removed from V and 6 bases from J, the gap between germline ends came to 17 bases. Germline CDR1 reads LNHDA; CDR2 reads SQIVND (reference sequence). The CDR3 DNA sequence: TGTGCCAGCGGACAGTACGCTCCTAATGGCTACACCTTC. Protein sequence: CASGQYAPNGYTF.

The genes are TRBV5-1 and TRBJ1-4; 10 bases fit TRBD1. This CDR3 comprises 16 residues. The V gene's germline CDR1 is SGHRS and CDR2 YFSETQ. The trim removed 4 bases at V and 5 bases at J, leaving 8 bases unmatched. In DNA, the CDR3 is TGCGCCAGCAGCCCAATCCCGGGACAGGGGAATGAAAAACTGTTTTTT. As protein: CASSPIPGQGNEKLFF.

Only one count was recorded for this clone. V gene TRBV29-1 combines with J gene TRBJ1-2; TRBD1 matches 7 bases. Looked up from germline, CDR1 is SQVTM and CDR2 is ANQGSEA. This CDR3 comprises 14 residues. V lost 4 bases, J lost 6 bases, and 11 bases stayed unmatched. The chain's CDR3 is CSVAFQGVVNGYTF. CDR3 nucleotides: TGCAGCGTTGCGTTCCAGGGGGTAGTTAATGGCTACACCTTC.

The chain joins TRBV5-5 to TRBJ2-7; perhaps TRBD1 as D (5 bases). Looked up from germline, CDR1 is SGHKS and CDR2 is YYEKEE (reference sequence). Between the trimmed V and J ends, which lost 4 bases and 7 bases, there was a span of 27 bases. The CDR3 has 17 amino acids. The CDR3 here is CASSRLKRQWIPPEQYF. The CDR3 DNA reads TGTGCCAGCAGCCGCCTTAAGAGACAGTGGATCCCCCCGGAGCAGTACTTC.

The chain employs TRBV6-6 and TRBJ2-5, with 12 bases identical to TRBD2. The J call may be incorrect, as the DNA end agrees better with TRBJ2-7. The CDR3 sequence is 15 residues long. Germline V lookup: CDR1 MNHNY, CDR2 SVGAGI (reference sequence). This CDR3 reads CASRGTSGLSYEQYF. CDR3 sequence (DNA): TGTGCCAGTCGGGGGACTAGCGGGCTTTCCTACGAGCAGTACTTC.

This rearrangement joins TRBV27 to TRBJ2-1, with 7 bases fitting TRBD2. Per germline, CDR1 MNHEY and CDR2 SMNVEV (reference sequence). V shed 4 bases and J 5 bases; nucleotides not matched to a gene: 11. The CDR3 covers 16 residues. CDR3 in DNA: TGTGCCAGCAGTTCCCCCCTGGCGGGGGTCCACAATGAGCAGTTCTTC. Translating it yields CASSSPLAGVHNEQFF.

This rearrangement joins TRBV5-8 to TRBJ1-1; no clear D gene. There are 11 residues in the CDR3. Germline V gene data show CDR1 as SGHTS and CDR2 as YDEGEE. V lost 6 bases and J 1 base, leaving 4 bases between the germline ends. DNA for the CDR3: TGTGCCAGCATCGGGAACACTGAAGCTTTCTTT. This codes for CASIGNTEAFF.

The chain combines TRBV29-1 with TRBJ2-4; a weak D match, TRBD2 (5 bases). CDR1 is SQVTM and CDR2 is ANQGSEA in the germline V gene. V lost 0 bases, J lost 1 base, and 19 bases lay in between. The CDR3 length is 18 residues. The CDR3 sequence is CSVEESPTGSLAKNIQYF. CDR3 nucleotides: TGCAGCGTTGAAGAGAGCCCTACGGGGTCCCTCGCCAAAAACATTCAGTACTTC.

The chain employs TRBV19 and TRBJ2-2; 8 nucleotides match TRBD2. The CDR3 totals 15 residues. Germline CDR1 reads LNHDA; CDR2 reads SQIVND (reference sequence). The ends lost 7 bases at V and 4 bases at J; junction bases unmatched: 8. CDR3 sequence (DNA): TGTGCCAGTAAAGCGGGGGTCCCGGGCACCGGGGAGCTGTTTTTT. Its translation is CASKAGVPGTGELFF.

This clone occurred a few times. The CDR3 protein is CASSEGQDGVQPQHF. In DNA form, the CDR3 reads TGTGCCAGCAGTGAAGGACAGGATGGGGTTCAGCCCCAGCATTTT. The chain couples TRBV2 to TRBJ1-5; possibly TRBD1 for D (6 bases). CDR1 and CDR2 (germline): SNHLY, FYNNEI. V dropped 1 base and J dropped 6 bases, with 13 bases sitting between them. This CDR3 has 15 amino acids. Complete variable domain (other parts from reference TRBV2 and TRBJ1-5): EPEVTQTPSHQVTQMGQEVILRCVPISNHLYFYWYRQILGQKVEFLVSFYNNEISEKSEIFDDQFSVERPDGSNFTLKIRSTKLEDSAMYFCASSEGQDGVQPQHFGDGTRLSIL.

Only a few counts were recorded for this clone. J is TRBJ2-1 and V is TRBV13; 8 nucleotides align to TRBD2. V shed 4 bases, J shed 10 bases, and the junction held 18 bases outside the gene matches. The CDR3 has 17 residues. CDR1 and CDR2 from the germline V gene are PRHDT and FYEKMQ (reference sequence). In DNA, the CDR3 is TGTGCCAGCAGCTCCCCGGCTGGACTAGCTCTCCCAGGGGAGCAGTTCTTC. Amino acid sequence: CASSSPAGLALPGEQFF.